This TCR beta chain was sequenced in a study of neoadjuvant nivolumab and ipilimumab in lung cancer. Profiled with immunoSEQ multiplex PCR; TCRdb holds only in-frame clones, not every one. The sample gives tens of thousands of clones, more than 85% of which show up once; around 2.2% is in the top ten. The CDR3 sequence is 14 residues long. Germline V CDR1 and CDR2: SGHRS, YFSETQ. With 4 bases removed from V and 7 bases from J, the gap between germline ends came to 14 bases. This clone was seen only once. The TCR comes from an adult with non-small cell lung cancer. The sequenced sample was peripheral blood, obtained after neoadjuvant nivolumab, alone or with ipilimumab, at or shortly before surgery. The gene calls are TRBV5-1 and TRBJ1-4; weak D call: TRBD1 (6 bases). CDR3 residues: CASSPPGVGEKLFF. DNA of the CDR3: TGCGCCAGCAGCCCCCCAGGGGTCGGTGAAAAACTGTTTTTT.